The T cell receptor beta chain under discussion was sequenced for a study of T cell responses to AZD1222 COVID-19 vaccine (TCRdb year 2021). Study-wide context: AZD1222 recipients with second doses at about 4 weeks or about 12 weeks were pooled, because spike-specific TCR depth and breadth did not differ between schedules. A total of roughly 240 trial participants underwent TCR sequencing, of whom some 210 received two doses of AZD1222 and around 25 received two doses of the MenACWY control vaccine. Trial participants were enrolled into age subgroups of 18-55, 56-69 and 70-plus years, which contained around 140, 26 and 57 TCR-sequenced participants, respectively. Overall study outcomes, separate from this receptor: CD4 TCRs associated with the vaccine covered the entire spike protein, and the dominant responses were in regions 160-218 and 743-854. Participants were mostly white British, with more females than males. The authors suggested clonal diversity may have been underestimated. In the small 56-69-year group, the increase in depth fell short of significance, most likely because of low power. After two AZD1222 doses, spike-specific TCR breadth and depth were significantly higher than at day 0 and than in MenACWY recipients. No day 14 peak-response samples were available, so repertoires were characterized only after the peak T cell response. Only 5 to 7 AZD1222 recipients were SARS-CoV-2 seropositive at baseline, limiting conclusions about previously exposed vaccinees. Nearly half of unique spike-specific TCRs reportedly recognized epitopes outside regions mutated in the B.1.351 and B.1.1.7 variants.

On this clone: It has no known antigen specificity. Per-nucleotide qualities are absent, and no much larger clonotype sits a single base away.

CDR1 is given as LNHDA and CDR2 as SQIVND, both from the germline V gene (reference sequence). V and J are truncated by 3 bases and 1 base respectively, leaving an intervening sequence of 10 bases. The CDR3 measures 15 amino acids from cysteine to phenylalanine. The read is trimmed to its CDR3 DNA, 45 bases read in frame from base 1. The CDR3 regions of human TCRbeta chains were analyzed by immunosequencing. The authors' analysis ran thus. TCRs in the repertoires were compared against a reference library of SARS-CoV-2-specific TCRs that had been generated with the MIRA antigen-specificity platform. Breadth was defined as the fraction of unique TCRs that were SARS-CoV-2-associated, and depth was defined as the fraction of total T cells that were SARS-CoV-2-associated. Using the MIRA data, each spike-specific TCR was mapped to the spike region that the TCR reacts to and placed in a CD4 or CD8 class. Log10-transformed breadth and depth values were compared by one-way ANOVA with Sidak's multiple comparisons tests. The immuneACCESS repertoire file appears here via TCRdb, limited to in-frame rearrangements. These files lack a portion of the clones; in checked studies, under half of the deficit traces to unresolved V genes, and the cause of the others is not known. That table furnishes V, J and clone size, whereas the DNA furnished D and trimming. The sample table shows about 100,000 clones, and around 85% are seen once. The ten most abundant clones make up roughly 6.3% of the sample.

The time point tag for this specimen amounts to: baseline before first vaccination. Samples from vaccinated people were obtained from the UK trials COV001 and COV002, which included a single-blind randomized controlled phase 2/3 trial of AZD1222 (ChAdOx1 nCoV-19) in healthy adults. For TCRbeta chain sequencing, PBMC samples from trial participants were taken at day 0 and at day 28 after the second dose. The TCR originated in an adult in good health. The sample here was peripheral blood, taken on day 0 of AZD1222 vaccination. The chain joins TRBV19 to TRBJ1-5, with TRBD1 tentatively as D gene (5 bases match). CDR3 region: CASSIAGRSNQPQHF. The bases are TGTGCCAGTAGTATTGCGGGACGAAGCAATCAGCCCCAGCATTTT.